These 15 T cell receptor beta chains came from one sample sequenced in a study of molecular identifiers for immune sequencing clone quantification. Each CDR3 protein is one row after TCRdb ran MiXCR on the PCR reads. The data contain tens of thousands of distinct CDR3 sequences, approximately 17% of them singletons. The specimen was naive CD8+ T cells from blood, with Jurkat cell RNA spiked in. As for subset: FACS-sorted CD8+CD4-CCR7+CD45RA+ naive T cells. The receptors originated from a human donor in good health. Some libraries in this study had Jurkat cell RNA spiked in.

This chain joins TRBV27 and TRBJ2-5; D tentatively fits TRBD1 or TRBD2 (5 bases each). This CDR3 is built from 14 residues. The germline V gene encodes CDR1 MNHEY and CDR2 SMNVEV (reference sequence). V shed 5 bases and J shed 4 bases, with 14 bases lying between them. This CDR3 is CASSPTFGGETQYF. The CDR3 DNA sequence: TGTGCCAGCAGTCCGACCTTTGGGGGAGAGACCCAGTACTTC.

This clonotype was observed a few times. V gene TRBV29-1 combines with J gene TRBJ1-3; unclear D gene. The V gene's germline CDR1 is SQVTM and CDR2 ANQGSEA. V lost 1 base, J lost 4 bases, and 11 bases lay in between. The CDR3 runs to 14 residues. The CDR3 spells CSVEAAALGNTIYF. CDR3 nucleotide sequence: TGCAGCGTTGAAGCCGCGGCACTAGGAAACACCATATATTTT.

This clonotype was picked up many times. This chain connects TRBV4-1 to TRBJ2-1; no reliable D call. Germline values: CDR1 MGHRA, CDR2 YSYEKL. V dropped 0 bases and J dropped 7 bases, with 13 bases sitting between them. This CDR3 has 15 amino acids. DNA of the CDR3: TGCGCCAGCAGCCAAGATCCTACCCCTTCAAATGAGCAGTTCTTC. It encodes CASSQDPTPSNEQFF.

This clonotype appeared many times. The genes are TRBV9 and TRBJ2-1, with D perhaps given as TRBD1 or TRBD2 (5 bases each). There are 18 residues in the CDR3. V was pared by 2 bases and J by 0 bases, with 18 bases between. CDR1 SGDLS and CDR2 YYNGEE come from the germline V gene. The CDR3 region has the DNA TGTGCCAGCAGCGTGGGGGTGGTAGTGCTGAGCTCCTACAATGAGCAGTTCTTC. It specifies CASSVGVVVLSSYNEQFF. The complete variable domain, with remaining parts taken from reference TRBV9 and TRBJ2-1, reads DSGVTQTPKHLITATGQRVTLRCSPRSGDLSVYWYQQSLDQGLQFLIQYYNGEERAKGNILERFSAQQFPDLHSELNLSSLELGDSALYFCASSVGVVVLSSYNEQFFGPGTRLTVL.

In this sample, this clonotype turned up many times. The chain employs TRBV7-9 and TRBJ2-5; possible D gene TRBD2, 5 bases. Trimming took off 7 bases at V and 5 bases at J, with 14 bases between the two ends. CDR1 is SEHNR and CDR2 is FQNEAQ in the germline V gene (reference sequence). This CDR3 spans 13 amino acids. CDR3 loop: CASTRGKLETQYF. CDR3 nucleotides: TGTGCCAGCACCCGAGGGAAGTTGGAGACCCAGTACTTC.

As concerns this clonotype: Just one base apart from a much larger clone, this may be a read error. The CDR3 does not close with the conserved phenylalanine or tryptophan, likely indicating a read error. The DNA of the CDR3 is TGTGCCAGCAGCTCCCCGGAAAACTACGAGCAGTACCTC. Amino acids: CASSSPENYEQYL. The chain employs TRBV7-9 and TRBJ2-7; no clear D. Trimming shortened V by 4 bases and J by 3 bases, and 10 bases separated the two germline ends. The CDR3 runs to 13 residues. CDR1 and CDR2 from the germline V gene are SEHNR and FQNEAQ (reference sequence).

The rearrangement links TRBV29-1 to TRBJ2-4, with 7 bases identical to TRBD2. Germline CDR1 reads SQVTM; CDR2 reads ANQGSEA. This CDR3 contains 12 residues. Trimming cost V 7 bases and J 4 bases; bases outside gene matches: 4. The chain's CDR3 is CSARAGKNIQYF. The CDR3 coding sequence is TGCAGCGCCAGAGCGGGAAAAAACATTCAGTACTTC.

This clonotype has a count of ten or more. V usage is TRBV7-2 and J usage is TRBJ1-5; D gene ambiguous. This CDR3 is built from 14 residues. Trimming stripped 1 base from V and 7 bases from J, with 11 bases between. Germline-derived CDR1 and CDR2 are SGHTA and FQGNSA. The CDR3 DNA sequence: TGTGCCAGCAGCTTAGGGACCCTCGCCCAGCCCCAGCATTTT. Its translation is CASSLGTLAQPQHF.

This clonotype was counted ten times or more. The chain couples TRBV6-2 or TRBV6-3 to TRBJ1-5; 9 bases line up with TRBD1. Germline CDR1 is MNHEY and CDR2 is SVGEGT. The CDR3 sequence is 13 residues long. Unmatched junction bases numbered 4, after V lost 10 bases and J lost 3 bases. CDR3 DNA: TGTGCCACCCGGGACAGGGACAATCAGCCCCAGCATTTT. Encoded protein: CATRDRDNQPQHF.

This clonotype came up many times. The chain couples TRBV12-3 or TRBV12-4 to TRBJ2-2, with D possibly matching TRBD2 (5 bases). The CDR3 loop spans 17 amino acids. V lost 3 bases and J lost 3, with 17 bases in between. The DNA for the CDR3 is TGTGCCAGCAGTTTGGCCCTTCTAGCTGGAGACACCGGGGAGCTGTTTTTT. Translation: CASSLALLAGDTGELFF.

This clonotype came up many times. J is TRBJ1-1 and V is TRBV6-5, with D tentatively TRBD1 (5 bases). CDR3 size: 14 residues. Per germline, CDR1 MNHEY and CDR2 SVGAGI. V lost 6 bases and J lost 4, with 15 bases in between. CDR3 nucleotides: TGTGCCAGCAGCCCCTCGTCGAGGGGCACTGAAGCTTTCTTT. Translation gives CASSPSSRGTEAFF.

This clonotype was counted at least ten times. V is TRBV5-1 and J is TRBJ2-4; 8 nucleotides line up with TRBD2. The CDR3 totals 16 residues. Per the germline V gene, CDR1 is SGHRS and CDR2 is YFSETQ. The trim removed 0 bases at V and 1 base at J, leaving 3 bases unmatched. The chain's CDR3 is CASSLVPGGAKNIQYF. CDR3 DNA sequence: TGCGCCAGCAGCTTGGTTCCGGGGGGGGCCAAAAACATTCAGTACTTC.

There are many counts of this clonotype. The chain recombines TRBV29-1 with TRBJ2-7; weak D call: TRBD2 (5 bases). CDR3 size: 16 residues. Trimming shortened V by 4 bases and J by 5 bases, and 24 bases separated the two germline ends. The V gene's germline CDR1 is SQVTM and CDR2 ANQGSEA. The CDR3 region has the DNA TGCAGCGTTGGGCCCAAGGAGGAGATTAGGTACAACGAGCAGTACTTC. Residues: CSVGPKEEIRYNEQYF.

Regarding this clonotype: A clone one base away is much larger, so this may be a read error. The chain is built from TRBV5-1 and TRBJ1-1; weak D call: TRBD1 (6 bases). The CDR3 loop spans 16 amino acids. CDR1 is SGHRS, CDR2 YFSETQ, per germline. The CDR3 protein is CAGSYRGTQGPREVFF. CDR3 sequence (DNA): TGCGCCGGCAGCTATCGTGGAACCCAGGGGCCGAGGGAAGTTTTCTTT. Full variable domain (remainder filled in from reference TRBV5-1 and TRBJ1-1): KAGVTQTPRYLIKTRGQQVTLSCSPISGHRSVSWYQQTPGQGLQFLFEYFSETQRNKGNFPGRFSGRQFSNSRSEMNVSTLELGDSALYLCAGSYRGTQGPREVFFGQGTRLTVV.

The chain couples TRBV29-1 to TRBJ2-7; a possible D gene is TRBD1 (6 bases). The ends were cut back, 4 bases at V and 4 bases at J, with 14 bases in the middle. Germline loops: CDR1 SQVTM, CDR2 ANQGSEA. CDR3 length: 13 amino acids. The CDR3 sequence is CSVGTGRAYEQYF. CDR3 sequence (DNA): TGCAGCGTTGGTACAGGGAGAGCATACGAGCAGTACTTC.